This T cell receptor beta chain derives from a study of Graves' ophthalmopathy and Graves' hyperthyroidism. CDR3 length: 17 residues. The J segment lost 2 bases and the V segment lost 4 bases, leaving 8 bases of the junction unmatched. Investigators amplified TCR beta CDR3 regions from RNA transcripts. Second-round multiplex PCR followed a first-round RT-PCR using HTBI primers. TCRdb analysed the multiplex PCR reads with MiXCR anew, one entry per CDR3 protein. Here the sample spans 900,000 to 1,200,000 distinct CDR3 sequences, about 36% being singletons. V is TRBV12-3 or TRBV12-4 and J is TRBJ2-7; 13 bases line up with TRBD2. Sequencing used peripheral blood or thyroid tissue (not recorded which). The clonotype originates from an adult man with Graves' hyperthyroidism. The CDR3 DNA follows: TGTGCCAGCAGTTACCCCGGAGGACTAGCGGGAGCCTACGAGCAGTACTTC. Amino acids: CASSYPGGLAGAYEQYF.